The clone carrying this T cell receptor beta chain was counted a single time. Here immunoSEQ multiplex PCR was the method, and the copy in TCRdb shows in-frame clones only, minus some. The table lists some 300,000 clones, approximately 89% of them singletons, with 5.5% to 8.5% in the top ten. This specimen comes from a study of blood T cell repertoires in COVID-19. Study as a whole: Italy, Spain and the United States were the sources of the convalescent and acute COVID-19 samples. Sample material is recorded as cDNA or gDNA derived from T cells, B-cell-depleted T cells, or PBMCs.

V shed 2 bases and J shed 2 bases, with 10 bases lying between them. This CDR3 has 14 amino acids. CDR1 and CDR2 from the germline V gene are SGHTA and FQGNSA. The source material was peripheral blood. The chain combines TRBV7-2 with TRBJ2-7; D unclear. This receptor was identified in a woman between 25 and 40 years old who had recovered from COVID-19. The CDR3 DNA reads as TGTGCCAGCAGCTTAAACGGCGGTCCCTACGAGCAGTACTTC. Translated, it gives CASSLNGGPYEQYF.